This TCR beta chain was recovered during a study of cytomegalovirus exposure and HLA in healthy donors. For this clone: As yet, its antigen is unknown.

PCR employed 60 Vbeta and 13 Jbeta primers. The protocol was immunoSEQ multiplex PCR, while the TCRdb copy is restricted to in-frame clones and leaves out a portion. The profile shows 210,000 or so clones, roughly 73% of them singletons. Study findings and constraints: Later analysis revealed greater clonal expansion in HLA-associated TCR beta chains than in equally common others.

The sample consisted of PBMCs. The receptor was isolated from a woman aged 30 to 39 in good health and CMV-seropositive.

CDR3 sequence (DNA): TGTGCAAGCTCGCCCCTGAGGGATCAGCCCCAGCATTTT. Protein sequence: CASSPLRDQPQHF. V and J are TRBV2 and TRBJ1-5; D gene uncertain. Germline CDR1 reads SNHLY; CDR2 reads FYNNEI. CDR3 length: 13 amino acids.